These 24 T cell receptor beta chains originate from one sample sequenced in a study of blood T cell repertoires in COVID-19. Produced via immunoSEQ multiplex PCR; TCRdb's table is partial and in-frame only. The table lists over 85,000 clones, around 80% of them singletons, with around a quarter in the top ten. The sample was peripheral blood. The receptor set was obtained from a man aged 65-85 years with acute or convalescent COVID-19.

J is TRBJ1-1 and V is TRBV3-1 (or the pseudogene TRBV3-2); D call uncertain. The germline CDR1 and CDR2 sequences are LGHDT and YNNKEL (reference sequence). Trimming pared 1 base from V and 1 base from J, leaving 7 bases between. The CDR3 extends over 14 amino acids. The chain's CDR3 is CASSQGGRNTEAFF. The CDR3 DNA follows: TGTGCCAGCAGCCAAGGCGGGAGGAACACTGAAGCTTTCTTT.

This chain connects TRBV5-1 to TRBJ2-7; 9 bases are shared with TRBD2. Unmatched junction bases numbered 7, after V lost 0 bases and J lost 9 bases. From germline, CDR1 is SGHRS and CDR2 YFSETQ. The CDR3 extends over 14 amino acids. The CDR3 loop reads CASSLALAGNGQYF. CDR3 coding DNA: TGCGCCAGCAGCTTGGCTCTAGCGGGAAATGGGCAGTACTTC.

The genes are TRBV27 and TRBJ1-6; D possibly corresponds to TRBD1 (5 bases). The V gene's germline CDR1 is MNHEY and CDR2 SMNVEV (reference sequence). The CDR3 has 15 amino acids. V was shortened by 4 bases and J by 2 bases, with 9 bases between the two germline ends. CDR3 coding DNA: TGTGCCAGCAGTTCGGGGGGAACCTATAATTCACCCCTCCACTTT. Its protein product is CASSSGGTYNSPLHF.

Only a few counts were recorded for this clone. This CDR3 is CASSPTFGAGDANEQFF. CDR3 nucleotides: TGTGCCAGCTCACCAACCTTCGGGGCGGGAGACGCCAATGAGCAGTTCTTC. The rearrangement uses TRBV18 and TRBJ2-1, with 7 nucleotides matching TRBD2. The CDR3 is 17 amino acids. Germline V gives CDR1 KGHSH, CDR2 LQKENI. J was trimmed by 6 bases and V by 2 bases; bases with no gene match: 13.

This rearrangement joins TRBV5-8 to TRBJ1-5; no clear D gene. V was pared by 1 base and J by 5 bases, with 10 bases between. CDR3 length: 14 amino acids. Germline V CDR1 and CDR2: SGHTS, YDEGEE. The CDR3 spells CASSLLGVDQPQHF. CDR3 bases: TGTGCCAGCAGCTTGTTGGGAGTGGATCAGCCCCAGCATTTT.

The chain recombines TRBV9 with TRBJ1-5; 7 nucleotides match TRBD1. The CDR3 extends over 15 amino acids. Germline lookup yields CDR1 SGDLS and CDR2 YYNGEE. The junction had 4 bases not matched to a gene; V was cut back by 0 bases and J by 4 bases. DNA for the CDR3: TGTGCCAGCAGCGTAGGGACAGGTCGAAATCAGCCCCAGCATTTT. Its protein product is CASSVGTGRNQPQHF.

This clone was detected a few times. J is TRBJ1-2 and V is TRBV9; 8 bases map to TRBD1. CDR1 is SGDLS and CDR2 is YYNGEE in the germline V gene. Trimming at V came to 4 bases and at J to 4 bases, leaving 12 bases not matched to a gene. The length of the CDR3 is 16 residues. In DNA form, the CDR3 reads TGTGCCAGCAGCCCCCAGGGGGCGCCCAGCGGCTATGGCTACACCTTC. Translated, it gives CASSPQGAPSGYGYTF.

The chain couples TRBV7-2 to TRBJ2-7, with 10 nucleotides matching TRBD2. The germline gives CDR1 SGHTA, CDR2 FQGNSA. Trimming took 5 bases from V and 0 from J; bases not matched to a gene: 4. This CDR3 region has 15 residues. As DNA, the CDR3 is TGTGCCAGCAGCCACGGGACTAGCGTCTCCTACGAGCAGTACTTC. This encodes CASSHGTSVSYEQYF.

The V gene is TRBV6-5, the J gene TRBJ2-1, with D perhaps matching TRBD2 (6 bases). CDR3 length: 13 amino acids. V was pared by 6 bases and J by 4 bases, with 10 bases between. Germline loops: CDR1 MNHEY, CDR2 SVGAGI. CDR3 coding DNA: TGTGCCAGCAGCAGGGACTTTTACAATGAGCAGTTCTTC. This encodes CASSRDFYNEQFF.

This clone was counted between two and nine times. V and J are TRBV5-6 and TRBJ2-7; no definite D call. Per the germline V gene, CDR1 is SGHDT and CDR2 is YYEEEE. The CDR3 contains 13 residues. V was pared by 4 bases and J by 3 bases, with 11 bases between. CDR3 protein: CASSHADLYEQYF. The CDR3, as DNA: TGTGCCAGCAGCCATGCGGATCTCTACGAGCAGTACTTC.

The rearrangement uses TRBV5-8 and TRBJ1-3, with D unclear. Germline CDR1 and CDR2: SGHTS and YDEGEE. The CDR3 is made up of 13 amino acids. V was shortened by 1 base and J by 0 bases, with 2 bases between the two germline ends. The chain's CDR3 is CASSLYSGNTIYF. The CDR3 DNA follows: TGTGCCAGCAGCTTGTACTCTGGAAACACCATATATTTT.

V is TRBV2 and J is TRBJ2-3; possibly TRBD2 for D (6 bases). Germline V CDR1 and CDR2: SNHLY, FYNNEI. Trimming stripped 8 bases from V and 0 bases from J, with 12 bases between. This CDR3 comprises 14 residues. CDR3 region: CASLRESSTDTQYF. The CDR3 DNA follows: TGTGCCAGCCTTCGGGAGTCTAGCACAGATACGCAGTATTTT.

This clone was recorded once. V and J are TRBV5-4 and TRBJ1-1, with TRBD1 matching over 7 bases. With 2 bases clipped from V and 3 bases from J, the junction kept 7 bases outside the gene matches. Looked up from germline, CDR1 is SGHNT and CDR2 is YYREEE (reference sequence). The CDR3 consists of 15 residues. The CDR3 is CASSFGGGEYTEAFF. In DNA form, the CDR3 reads TGTGCCAGCAGCTTTGGAGGGGGCGAGTACACTGAAGCTTTCTTT.

The chain joins TRBV5-1 to TRBJ1-6, with 7 bases lining up with TRBD1. V lost 1 base to trimming and J lost 8 bases; unmatched junction nucleotides: 9. Germline CDR1 and CDR2: SGHRS and YFSETQ. The CDR3 has 16 residues. CDR3 nucleotide sequence: TGCGCCAGCAGCTTGAATACAGGGGAGTTTGATTCACCCCTCCACTTT. It translates to CASSLNTGEFDSPLHF.

This clone appeared once. This chain uses TRBV18 with TRBJ2-1; D perhaps matches TRBD2 (6 bases). The V gene's germline CDR1 is KGHSH and CDR2 LQKENI. The CDR3 contains 14 residues. V was trimmed by 3 bases and J by 5 bases, leaving 11 bases between them. The CDR3: CASSPGLGDNEQFF. The CDR3 nucleotides are TGTGCCAGCTCACCGGGACTGGGAGACAATGAGCAGTTCTTC.

This clone was counted between two and nine times. The chain uses TRBV6-2 or TRBV6-3 and TRBJ2-7; 7 bases are a match to TRBD1. The V gene end was trimmed by 5 bases and the J gene end by 5 bases; junction bases not matched to a gene: 6. The CDR3 has 13 amino acids. Germline V lookup: CDR1 MNHEY, CDR2 SVGEGT. CDR3 DNA sequence: TGTGCCAGCAGTCACGACAGGGCTCACGAGCAGTACTTC. Its translation is CASSHDRAHEQYF.

This rearrangement joins TRBV27 to TRBJ2-2; 11 nucleotides match TRBD2. J gave up 0 bases and V 4 bases, and 4 bases lay outside the gene matches. This CDR3 region has 17 residues. The germline CDR1 and CDR2 sequences are MNHEY and SMNVEV (reference sequence). Here the CDR3 reads CASSSPTSGANTGELFF. The CDR3 coding sequence is TGTGCCAGCAGTTCCCCGACTAGCGGGGCGAACACCGGGGAGCTGTTTTTT.

The chain links TRBV5-1 to TRBJ1-2, with 8 bases matching TRBD1. The CDR3 has 16 amino acids. CDR1 SGHRS and CDR2 YFSETQ come from the germline V gene. Trimming at V came to 4 bases and at J to 5 bases, leaving 13 bases not matched to a gene. The CDR3 loop reads CASSPRGQGEAYGYTF. CDR3 in DNA: TGCGCCAGCAGCCCCAGGGGGCAGGGGGAAGCTTATGGCTACACCTTC.

This sequence joins TRBV7-6 and TRBJ1-3; D ambiguous. The ends were cut back, 5 bases at V and 0 bases at J, with 11 bases in the middle. This CDR3 contains 15 residues. The germline V gene has CDR1 SGHVS and CDR2 FNYEAQ. The CDR3 DNA sequence: TGTGCCAGCAGCCCCGGACTCCGCTCTGGAAACACCATATATTTT. Its protein is CASSPGLRSGNTIYF.

This clone has just a few counts. The rearrangement uses TRBV9 and TRBJ2-3; no clear D. This CDR3 comprises 15 residues. CDR1 and CDR2 (germline): SGDLS, YYNGEE. V lost 0 bases to trimming and J lost 1 base, with 9 bases between them. The CDR3 here is CASSVAPSGTDTQYF. The DNA for the CDR3 is TGTGCCAGCAGCGTAGCCCCCAGCGGCACAGATACGCAGTATTTT.

The V call is TRBV28, the J call TRBJ1-4; a weak D match, TRBD1 (5 bases). The CDR3 runs to 14 residues. In germline, CDR1 is MDHEN, CDR2 SYDVKM. V was shortened by 7 bases and J by 6 bases, with 15 bases between the two germline ends. CDR3 protein: CASISWGVDEKLFF. Here the CDR3 DNA reads TGTGCCAGCATCTCGTGGGGGGTCGATGAAAAACTGTTTTTT.

The chain couples TRBV11-3 to TRBJ1-1, with unresolved D. Germline values: CDR1 SGHNT, CDR2 YENEEA. Trimming removed 1 base at V and 1 base at J, with 7 bases between. The CDR3 loop spans 14 amino acids. CDR3 protein: CASSLAGPNTEAFF. CDR3 bases: TGTGCCAGCAGCTTAGCTGGGCCGAACACTGAAGCTTTCTTT.

This sequence joins TRBV5-5 and TRBJ2-3; 9 nucleotides align to TRBD2. V was clipped by 5 bases and J by 2 bases; unmatched bases: 3. This CDR3 is 14 amino acids long. Germline V gives CDR1 SGHKS, CDR2 YYEKEE (reference sequence). CDR3 DNA: TGTGCCAGCAGGACTAGCGGACACACAGATACGCAGTATTTT. Its translation: CASRTSGHTDTQYF.

This clone showed up just once. The chain is built from TRBV4-2 and TRBJ1-1, with TRBD1 identical over 7 bases. This CDR3 contains 16 residues. Per germline, CDR1 LGHNA and CDR2 YNFKEQ. V was pared by 0 bases and J by 4 bases, with 8 bases of the junction left unmatched. CDR3 in DNA: TGTGCCAGCAGCCAAGATCTATCAGGGGGTACCACTGAAGCTTTCTTT. It codes for CASSQDLSGGTTEAFF.